This entry features one T cell receptor beta chain sequence. This entry belongs to a study of blood T cell repertoires in COVID-19. Study in general: In each case, the material was cDNA or gDNA derived from T cells, B-cell-depleted T cells, or PBMCs.

Germline lookup yields CDR1 DFQATT and CDR2 SNEGSKA (reference sequence). J gave up 3 bases and V 3 bases, and 11 bases lay outside the gene matches. This CDR3 is 17 amino acids long. The method was immunoSEQ multiplex PCR; TCRdb's version includes in-frame clones alone and lacks a portion of them. Seen here are more than 110,000 clones, approximately 90% observed once, and the top ten hold 2.5% to 3.5%. The TCR comes from a man aged 55-75 years with active or convalescent COVID-19. The sequencing input was peripheral blood. The V gene is TRBV20-1, the J gene TRBJ2-3; 11 bases are shared with TRBD2. CDR3 DNA: TGCAGTGCTAGTGTGGGGGAAAGACTAGCGGGGACAGATACGCAGTATTTT. Translated: CSASVGERLAGTDTQYF.